These T cell receptor beta chains were read from a single sample in a study of CD8 T cells in Susac syndrome. TCRdb passed the immunoSEQ multiplex PCR reads through MiXCR, listing each CDR3 protein once. This table has about 140,000 distinct CDR3 sequences, 85% to 95% appearing once. Specimen: CD4+ T cells from PBMCs. All receptors come from a human donor with multiple sclerosis. The CDR3 runs from the conserved cysteine through the conserved F or W. A D gene is named only where the DNA matches it firmly. Size is omitted from some rows. Given values are once, few, many or a class for expanded clones.

size | J | D | V | CDR3 | DNA
- | TRBJ2-5 | - | TRBV5-6 | CASSYNSGSRTQYF | TGTGCCAGCAGCTACAACTCCGGTAGCAGGACCCAGTACTTC
- | TRBJ2-3 | - | TRBV20-1 | CSARGIAVLSTDTQYF | TGCAGTGCTAGGGGGATAGCGGTTCTTAGCACAGATACGCAGTATTTT
- | TRBJ2-3 | TRBD2 | TRBV19 | CASRLTSGRLTDTQYF | TGTGCCAGTAGGCTGACTAGCGGGAGATTAACAGATACGCAGTATTTT
- | TRBJ2-5 | - | TRBV9 | CASSSSGDNQETQYF | TGTGCCAGCAGCTCCTCGGGGGACAACCAAGAGACCCAGTACTTC
- | TRBJ2-5 | - | TRBV28 | CASSHLKGSQETQYF | TGTGCCAGCAGCCACCTCAAGGGGAGCCAAGAGACCCAGTACTTC
- | TRBJ2-1 | TRBD2 | TRBV19 | CASSRRSGIAYNEQFF | TGTGCCAGTAGTCGCCGTAGCGGGATAGCCTACAATGAGCAGTTCTTC
- | TRBJ1-1 | - | TRBV30 | CAWRHKTEAFF | TGTGCCTGGAGACACAAAACTGAAGCTTTCTTT
- | TRBJ1-3 | - | TRBV29-1 | CSAKGTISGNTIYF | TGCAGCGCCAAGGGGACAATCTCTGGAAACACCATATATTTT
- | TRBJ2-5 | - | TRBV12-3/TRBV12-4 | CASSIRTVGETQYF | TGTGCCAGCAGTATACGGACTGTGGGAGAGACCCAGTACTTC
- | TRBJ2-1 | - | TRBV27 | CASTFPGRDEQFF | TGTGCCAGCACCTTCCCGGGACGGGATGAGCAGTTCTTC
- | TRBJ2-3 | - | TRBV27 | CASSHQGGGRTDTQYF | TGTGCCAGCAGTCACCAAGGAGGAGGTAGGACAGATACGCAGTATTTT
- | TRBJ2-4 | - | TRBV18 | CASSPPGGQLNIQYF | TGTGCCAGCTCACCACCGGGGGGACAGTTAAACATTCAGTACTTC
- | TRBJ1-1 | - | TRBV4-1 | CASSQEAAKNTEAFF | TGCGCCAGCAGCCAAGAAGCGGCCAAAAACACTGAAGCTTTCTTT
once | TRBJ2-7 | - | TRBV7-2 | CASSPRWVRSYEQYF | TGTGCCAGCAGCCCCCGGTGGGTACGCTCCTACGAGCAGTACTTC
- | TRBJ2-5 | TRBD2 | TRBV3-1 | CASSSSGGAWETQYF | TGTGCCAGCAGCTCTAGCGGGGGGGCCTGGGAGACCCAGTACTTC
- | TRBJ2-1 | - | TRBV20-1 | CSASGAPSYNEQFF | TGCAGTGCTAGCGGAGCGCCCTCCTACAATGAGCAGTTCTTC
- | TRBJ1-2 | TRBD1 | TRBV9 | CASSAWGQGYGYTF | TGTGCCAGCAGCGCCTGGGGACAGGGGTATGGCTACACCTTC
once | TRBJ2-2 | - | TRBV12-3/TRBV12-4 | CASSLGGGWTGELFF | TGTGCCAGCAGTTTGGGGGGGGGCTGGACCGGGGAGCTGTTTTTT
- | TRBJ2-3 | - | TRBV5-1 | CASSLFTTTSDTQYF | TGCGCCAGCAGCTTGTTTACCACCACTTCAGATACGCAGTATTTT
- | TRBJ2-4 | - | TRBV7-9 | CASSLGAGPESKNIQYF | TGTGCCAGCAGCTTAGGGGCTGGTCCAGAATCCAAAAACATTCAGTACTTC
- | TRBJ2-5 | - | TRBV28 | CASSLSAGLAETQYF | TGTGCCAGCAGTTTATCGGCTGGGCTAGCGGAGACCCAGTACTTC
- | TRBJ2-6 | - | TRBV11-1 | CASSFDTLGSGKAGANVPTF | TGTGCCAGCAGCTTTGATACACTGGGGTCAGGGAAAGCTGGGGCCAACGTCCCGACTTTC
- | TRBJ1-2 | - | TRBV7-9 | CASSLDQGGLTF | TGTGCCAGCAGCTTAGACCAGGGTGGACTCACCTTC
- | TRBJ1-4 | TRBD1 | TRBV29-1 | CSVGGQGAQTNEKLFF | TGCAGCGTTGGTGGACAGGGGGCGCAGACTAATGAAAAACTGTTTTTT
- | TRBJ2-1 | TRBD1 | TRBV25-1 | CASSEPGTGGDEQFF | TGTGCCAGCAGTGAGCCCGGGACAGGGGGCGATGAGCAGTTCTTC
- | TRBJ2-5 | - | TRBV11-2 | CASSRGDRSQETQYF | TGTGCCAGCAGCCGGGGCGACAGGTCCCAAGAGACCCAGTACTTC
- | TRBJ2-3 | TRBD2 | TRBV20-1 | CSASGAGGWVTQYF | TGCAGTGCTAGCGGAGCGGGGGGGTGGGTTACGCAGTATTTT
- | TRBJ2-3 | TRBD1 | TRBV18 | CASSPRTGMADTQYF | TGTGCCAGCTCACCACGGACAGGGATGGCAGATACGCAGTATTTT
- | TRBJ2-7 | - | TRBV5-1 | CASSGVGQEQYF | TGCGCCAGCAGCGGGGTGGGTCAGGAGCAGTACTTC
- | TRBJ1-3 | - | TRBV28 | CASSSILGGRRGNTIYF | TGTGCCAGCAGTTCCATCCTAGGCGGCCGACGGGGAAACACCATATATTTT
once | TRBJ2-3 | TRBD2 | TRBV20-1 | CSARAKRGSGEHTQYF | TGCAGTGCTAGGGCCAAGCGGGGTAGCGGGGAGCATACGCAGTATTTT
- | TRBJ2-5 | - | TRBV7-8 | CASRQNAYQETQYF | TGTGCCAGCCGGCAGAACGCGTACCAAGAGACCCAGTACTTC
- | TRBJ2-5 | TRBD2 | TRBV7-2 | CASSFYTSGGETQYF | TGTGCCAGCAGCTTTTACACTAGCGGGGGTGAGACCCAGTACTTC
- | TRBJ2-1 | TRBD2 | TRBV20-1 | CSAHASGRTYNEQFF | TGCAGTGCTCATGCAAGCGGGAGAACCTACAATGAGCAGTTCTTC
- | TRBJ2-5 | TRBD1 | TRBV20-1 | CSASPVQGVGQETQYF | TGCAGTGCTAGTCCCGTACAGGGGGTTGGACAAGAGACCCAGTACTTC
- | TRBJ1-1 | - | TRBV5-1 | CASSSLTDTEAFF | TGCGCCAGCAGCTCCCTTACGGACACTGAAGCTTTCTTT
- | TRBJ2-6 | - | TRBV7-3 | CASSSFSGGGANVLTF | TGTGCCAGCAGCTCCTTCTCCGGGGGTGGGGCCAACGTCCTGACTTTC
few | TRBJ2-7 | - | TRBV28 | CASSPPSYEQYF | TGTGCCAGCAGTCCCCCATCTTACGAGCAGTACTTC
- | TRBJ2-7 | TRBD2 | TRBV20-1 | CSAPGGAGVLKRPEQYF | TGCAGTGCTCCGGGGGGGGCAGGGGTCCTAAAGAGGCCCGAGCAGTACTTC
once | TRBJ1-1 | - | TRBV3-1 | CASSPPPENTEAFF | TGTGCCAGCAGCCCCCCCCCGGAAAACACTGAAGCTTTCTTT
- | TRBJ2-7 | - | TRBV5-4 | CASSSRAQGMGYEQYF | TGTGCCAGCAGCTCCAGGGCCCAGGGAATGGGATACGAGCAGTACTTC
- | TRBJ2-3 | - | TRBV19 | CASSMGDTQYF | TGTGCCAGTAGTATGGGCGATACGCAGTATTTT